A selection of T cell receptor beta chains follows, all from one sample in a study of T cell clonotyping in hematopoietic cell transplantation. Produced via immunoSEQ multiplex PCR; TCRdb's table is partial and in-frame only. The table shows approximately 12,000 clones, with 85% to 90% occurring only once. The starting material was PBMCs, obtained 100 days after allogeneic stem cell transplant. Receptor source: a female patient in her 60s who had an allogeneic stem cell transplant from an unrelated donor, so the T cells may come from the graft donor. Some clones in this sample may be carry-over from other donors' samples. Each CDR3 is given with its conserved first and last residue. D genes are given only for firm matches. Only part of the rows carry a size: once, few, many, or a class if the clone is expanded.

size,V,J,D,DNA,CDR3
NA,TRBV5-8,TRBJ2-2,NA,TGTGCCAGCAGCACGGGACCTAACACCGGGGAGCTGTTTTTT,CASSTGPNTGELFF
NA,TRBV27,TRBJ2-7,NA,TGTGCCAGCAGTCCTATGGGGGCGGACAAGGAGGGGCAGTACTTC,CASSPMGADKEGQYF
NA,TRBV27,TRBJ1-3,NA,TGTGCCAGCAGTTCCCTCAGTGGAAACACCATATATTTT,CASSSLSGNTIYF
NA,TRBV5-5,TRBJ2-5,NA,TGTGCCAGTGCGCGAACCAAAGAGACCCAGTACTTC,CASARTKETQYF
NA,TRBV4-2,TRBJ2-2,NA,TGTGCCAGCAGCCAAGAAAGGGGTAACACCGGGGAGCTGTTTTTT,CASSQERGNTGELFF
NA,TRBV27,TRBJ2-1,NA,TGTGCCAGCAGTTTAGGCAGGAATGAGCAGTTCTTC,CASSLGRNEQFF
NA,TRBV25-1,TRBJ2-2,TRBD1,TGTGCCAGCAGCCCTACAGGGGTCCCCGGGGAGCTGTTTTTT,CASSPTGVPGELFF
NA,TRBV4-1,TRBJ2-7,TRBD1,TGCGCCAGCAGCCAAGACCGGACAGGGTCCAACGAGCAGTACTTC,CASSQDRTGSNEQYF
NA,TRBV2,TRBJ2-7,NA,TGTGCCAGCAGTGAATGGGCAGTCTACGAGCAGTACTTC,CASSEWAVYEQYF
once,TRBV28,TRBJ1-1,NA,TGTGCCAGCAGTCCAGGGACACCCAGTTTCACTGAAGCTTTCTTT,CASSPGTPSFTEAFF
NA,TRBV28,TRBJ1-5,NA,TGTGCCAGCAGACCCGACCCCGGGAGCAATCAGCCCCAGCATTTT,CASRPDPGSNQPQHF
NA,TRBV19,TRBJ1-2,TRBD1,TGTGCCAGTGACATGAATGACAGGGTCGGAAATGGCTACACCTTC,CASDMNDRVGNGYTF
NA,TRBV7-2,TRBJ2-3,NA,TGTGCCAGCAGCTTCTCCCGACTCTTAGATACGCAGTATTTT,CASSFSRLLDTQYF
NA,TRBV6-1,TRBJ2-5,TRBD1,TGTGCCAGCACCGGACAGGGAGAGACCCAGTACTTC,CASTGQGETQYF
NA,TRBV2,TRBJ1-5,NA,TGTGCCAGCAGGTACCAGTCGGATCAGCCCCAGCATTTT,CASRYQSDQPQHF
NA,TRBV7-2,TRBJ1-2,TRBD1,TGTGCCAGCAGCTCAGGGACAGTCTATGGCTACACCTTC,CASSSGTVYGYTF
NA,TRBV10-3,TRBJ2-1,NA,TGTGCCATCAGTGTTGGTGGGGGGCGAAACAATGAGCAGTTCTTC,CAISVGGGRNNEQFF
NA,TRBV9,TRBJ1-1,TRBD1,TGTGCCAGCAGCGCAGCCTACAGGGGTTCCACTGAAGCTTTCTTT,CASSAAYRGSTEAFF
NA,TRBV28,TRBJ1-1,NA,TGTGCCAGCAGTTTCGATAAAGCTTTCTTT,CASSFDKAFF
NA,TRBV29-1,TRBJ2-1,NA,TGCAGCGTTGACGGCCAGAGCCACAATGAGCAGTTCTTC,CSVDGQSHNEQFF
NA,TRBV5-5,TRBJ1-5,NA,TGTGCCAGCAGCCCTCGACAGGACAATCAGCCCCAGCATTTT,CASSPRQDNQPQHF
NA,TRBV14,TRBJ2-4,TRBD2,TGTGCCAGCAGCCTCCCCGGGACTAGCGGAAACATTCAGTACTTC,CASSLPGTSGNIQYF
NA,TRBV9,TRBJ2-3,TRBD2,TGTGCCAGCAGCGTAGAACTAGCGGAAACAGATACGCAGTATTTT,CASSVELAETDTQYF
NA,TRBV4-3,TRBJ2-7,NA,TGCGCCAGCAGCCAAGGTAGAGGGAGCTCCTACGAGCAGTACTTC,CASSQGRGSSYEQYF
NA,TRBV13,TRBJ2-7,NA,TGTGCCAGCAGAGAGGGGTCCTACGAGCAGTACTTC,CASREGSYEQYF
NA,TRBV19,TRBJ1-1,NA,TGTGCCAGTAGTACTCAAGGGTACACTGAAGCTTTCTTT,CASSTQGYTEAFF
NA,TRBV29-1,TRBJ1-1,NA,TGCAGCGGCAAGGCGCCTCAGCGGGGGACTGAAGCTTTCTTT,CSGKAPQRGTEAFF
NA,TRBV5-8,TRBJ1-2,TRBD1,TGTGCCAGCAGCTTGGTGGGACAGAGCTATGGCTACACCTTC,CASSLVGQSYGYTF
NA,TRBV4-3,TRBJ2-7,TRBD2,TGCGCCAGCAGCCACGGTACTAGCGGGAGAGACTACGAGCAGTACTTC,CASSHGTSGRDYEQYF
NA,TRBV13,TRBJ2-3,NA,TGTGCCAGCAGCTTAAAGCAGGGTTATACAGATACGCAGTATTTT,CASSLKQGYTDTQYF
large,TRBV29-1,TRBJ2-7,NA,TGCAGCGCGGACTCCGGGGAGACGAACCCCTACGAGCAGTACTTC,CSADSGETNPYEQYF
NA,TRBV6-1,TRBJ2-1,NA,TGTGCCAGCACCCGGTACTCCTACAATGAGCAGTTCTTC,CASTRYSYNEQFF
NA,TRBV28,TRBJ2-6,NA,TGTGCCAGCAGTCCCGATGCGACCGAGCTCTCTGGGGCCAACGTCCTGACTTTC,CASSPDATELSGANVLTF
NA,TRBV6-1,TRBJ2-7,TRBD1,TGTGCCAGCGGGGGGGACAGGGGGCTCGGCCACGAGCAGTACTTC,CASGGDRGLGHEQYF
NA,TRBV6-5,TRBJ2-3,NA,TGTGCCAGCAGTTATTACCGCGGGTGGTACACAGATACGCAGTATTTT,CASSYYRGWYTDTQYF
NA,TRBV30,TRBJ2-7,NA,TGTGCCTGGAGTTTAACGGGGGTACCAGCGTCATACGAGCAGTACTTC,CAWSLTGVPASYEQYF
NA,TRBV9,TRBJ2-7,NA,TGTGCCAGCAGCCCCAGTTTACTAGCCTACGAGCAGTACTTC,CASSPSLLAYEQYF
NA,TRBV7-8,TRBJ2-1,NA,TGTGCCAGCAGTTCCCCGGGGAGGGGGGGGACCTACAATGAGCAGTTCTTC,CASSSPGRGGTYNEQFF
NA,TRBV9,TRBJ2-3,NA,TGTGCCAGCAGCGCCGGGACCGGAGCAGATACGCAGTATTTT,CASSAGTGADTQYF
NA,TRBV5-4,TRBJ2-7,NA,TGTGCCAGCAGTCGGGCCCACTACGAGCAGTACTTC,CASSRAHYEQYF